The sequence of this T cell receptor (beta chain) was determined in a study of blood T cell repertoires in COVID-19. The wider study: From T cells, B-cell-depleted T cells, or PBMCs came the material, which was cDNA or gDNA.

Per germline, CDR1 MNHEY and CDR2 SMNVEV (reference sequence). The CDR3 covers 19 residues. The V segment lost 6 bases and the J segment 0 bases; nucleotides outside the gene matches: 11. Here immunoSEQ multiplex PCR was the method, and the copy in TCRdb shows in-frame clones only, minus some. The data hold fewer than 250,000 clones, with 70% to 90% observed a single time. J is TRBJ2-6 and V is TRBV27, with TRBD1 matching 10 bases. The sequence derives from an older woman with active or convalescent COVID-19. The sample comprised peripheral blood. DNA of the CDR3: TGTGCCAGCAGCCTAGGGGGGACAGGGGCGCTCTCTGGGGCCAACGTCCTGACTTTC. It is translated as CASSLGGTGALSGANVLTF.